This T cell receptor beta chain was recovered during a study of blood T cell repertoires in COVID-19. In the study overall: The United States, Italy and Spain provided the acute and convalescent COVID-19 samples. From T cells, B-cell-depleted T cells, or PBMCs came the material, which was cDNA or gDNA.

Some clones are missing from TCRdb's copy, which holds only in-frame ones; the method was immunoSEQ multiplex PCR. This repertoire shows 200,000 to 250,000 clones, around 90% found once; its top ten account for roughly 14%. This study enrolled people aged roughly 18 to 100 from about two dozen US geographic areas. Cohort allocation depended upon clinical history that participants reported. Germline CDR1 and CDR2: SNHLY and FYNNEI. Trimming took 9 bases from V and 8 from J, leaving 10 bases between them. The CDR3 has 10 amino acids. This chain uses TRBV2 with TRBJ1-1, with D perhaps matching TRBD1 (6 bases). The sequenced sample consisted of PBMCs or T cells enriched from blood (not recorded which). The clonotype comes from a woman aged 45 to 65 with acute COVID-19. The CDR3 bases are TGTGCCAGAGGGACAAGGGAAGCTTTCTTT. This translates into CARGTREAFF.